Presented here are 10 T cell receptor beta chains from one specimen sequenced in a study of read filtering for tumor transcriptome and immune sequencing. From roughly 390 ng of RNA, a library with molecular barcoded alpha/delta and beta/gamma adaptors was made. One entry per CDR3 protein results from TCRdb running MiXCR on the reads. In the table there are about 63,000 distinct CDR3 sequences, approximately 15% of which are singletons. Sequencing was done on a sample of a population of CD138-negative cells sorted from bone marrow. All receptors derive from a donor at least 40 years old with multiple myeloma.

This clonotype has ten or more counts. The V gene is TRBV27, the J gene TRBJ2-3, with no clear D. The CDR3 is 15 amino acids. In germline, CDR1 is MNHEY, CDR2 SMNVEV (reference sequence). The V gene lost 2 bases and the J gene lost 6 bases, with 15 bases spanning the gap. CDR3 sequence: CASSLAKIPADTQYF. Written as DNA, the CDR3 is TGTGCCAGCAGTTTAGCAAAGATCCCGGCCGATACGCAGTATTTT.

Many counts were recorded for this clonotype. The rearrangement links TRBV7-9 to TRBJ1-1; D is possibly TRBD1 (6 bases). The germline CDR1 and CDR2 sequences are SEHNR and FQNEAQ (reference sequence). The CDR3 is 14 residues long. The V and J ends lost 4 bases and 0 bases respectively, with 9 bases between them. In nucleotides, the CDR3 is TGTGCCAGCAGCTCAGGGGTCATGAACACTGAAGCTTTCTTT. This translates into CASSSGVMNTEAFF.

A note on this clonotype: Just one base apart from a much larger clone, this may be a read error. This chain connects TRBV30 to TRBJ2-3, with 8 positions matching TRBD2. The germline V gene encodes CDR1 GTSNPN and CDR2 SVGIG (reference sequence). The CDR3 is made up of 15 amino acids. This CDR3 is CAWSGGTRSTDTRYF. CDR3 sequence (DNA): TGTGCCTGGAGTGGTGGGACTAGATCCACAGATACGCGGTATTTT.

This rearrangement joins TRBV29-1 to TRBJ2-3, with unresolved D. Trimming stripped 7 bases from V and 4 bases from J, with 12 bases between. The germline V gene encodes CDR1 SQVTM and CDR2 ANQGSEA. This CDR3 is built from 12 residues. The chain's CDR3 is CSANLGADTQYF. Here the CDR3 DNA reads TGCAGCGCCAACCTGGGCGCAGATACGCAGTATTTT.

A note on this clonotype: This may arise from a read error, as a much more abundant clone is one base away. V usage is TRBV11-2 and J usage is TRBJ2-1; TRBD2 agrees at 9 bases. CDR3 length: 17 residues. Germline loops: CDR1 SGHAT, CDR2 FQNNGV. In DNA form, the CDR3 reads TGTGCCAGCAGCTTAGGGGCTGGCGGGAGGGCCTACGATGAGCAGTTCTTC. Protein: CASSLGAGGRAYDEQFF.

The rearrangement joins TRBV4-2 to TRBJ2-7; 10 nucleotides align to TRBD2. With V trimmed by 3 bases and J by 3 bases, 2 bases remained unmatched. CDR1 and CDR2 from the germline V gene are LGHNA and YNFKEQ. The CDR3 runs to 14 residues. CDR3 region: CASSHGTSDYEQYF. The CDR3 coding sequence is TGTGCCAGCAGCCACGGGACTAGCGACTACGAGCAGTACTTC.

This clonotype was recorded at least ten times. The chain recombines TRBV28 with TRBJ2-5; 7 nucleotides align to TRBD2. The CDR3 covers 15 residues. Trimming at V came to 1 base and at J to 4 bases, leaving 6 bases not matched to a gene. CDR1 is MDHEN and CDR2 is SYDVKM in the germline V gene. The CDR3 bases are TGTGCCAGCAGTTTATCCAGGACGGGGGGAGAGACCCAGTACTTC. It translates to CASSLSRTGGETQYF.

Only a few counts were recorded for this clonotype. The chain uses TRBV2 and TRBJ2-1; a possible D gene is TRBD1 (6 bases). This CDR3 has 14 residues. Deletions cut 7 bases from V and 3 bases from J, with 13 bases between. Germline V gives CDR1 SNHLY, CDR2 FYNNEI. The CDR3 protein is CASIDRPDYNEQFF. The DNA for the CDR3 is TGTGCCAGCATAGACAGGCCCGACTACAATGAGCAGTTCTTC.

This clonotype was observed a handful of times. In DNA form, the CDR3 reads TGTGCCAGCAGCTTAAGTAGCGGGAGGGCCTACACCGGGGAGCTGTTTTTT. Protein product: CASSLSSGRAYTGELFF. The rearrangement joins TRBV7-3 to TRBJ2-2, with 11 positions matching TRBD2. The CDR3 contains 17 residues. Germline CDR1 SGHTA, CDR2 FQGTGA. Unmatched junction bases numbered 4, after V lost 1 base and J lost 3 bases.

This clonotype has a handful of counts. The CDR3 spells CASSLPQNIAKNIQYF. Here the CDR3 DNA reads TGTGCCAGCAGTTTACCACAGAACATAGCCAAAAACATTCAGTACTTC. The chain uses TRBV28 and TRBJ2-4; D not resolved. The CDR3 runs to 16 residues. With 2 bases removed from V and 0 bases from J, the gap between germline ends came to 11 bases. CDR1 is MDHEN, CDR2 SYDVKM, per germline.